These T cell receptor beta chains were read from a single sample in a study of cytomegalovirus exposure and HLA in healthy donors. Generated by immunoSEQ multiplex PCR, the TCRdb table keeps only in-frame clones and is missing some. The repertoire holds over 70,000 clones, with 80% as singletons. Material: PBMCs. The receptors stem from a woman aged 45-60 years in good health and CMV-seropositive. The CDR3 runs from the conserved cysteine through the conserved F or W. The order of the fields is J gene, D gene, clone size, V gene, CDR3 protein, CDR3 DNA. The D gene is left open where the match is weak. Expanded clones are given a class, and other clones once, few, many or no size at all.

TRBJ1-6,NA,NA,TRBV5-1,CASSLWQTSYNSPLHF,TGCGCCAGCAGCTTGTGGCAAACCTCCTATAATTCACCCCTCCACTTT
TRBJ2-3,TRBD2,NA,TRBV5-1,CASSFSGGSTDTQYF,TGCGCCAGCAGCTTTAGCGGGGGTAGCACAGATACGCAGTATTTT
TRBJ2-3,TRBD2,NA,TRBV11-2,CASSTAGGGADTQYF,TGTGCCAGCAGTACAGCGGGAGGAGGGGCAGATACGCAGTATTTT
TRBJ2-7,TRBD1,NA,TRBV19,CASRDREDEQYF,TGTGCCAGCAGGGACAGGGAGGACGAGCAGTACTTC
TRBJ1-5,NA,NA,TRBV19,CASSIEGLQPQHF,TGTGCCAGTAGTATAGAGGGACTTCAGCCCCAGCATTTT
TRBJ2-3,TRBD2,NA,TRBV18,CASSPLRSGGAVDTQYF,TGTGCCAGCTCACCACTTCGTAGCGGGGGGGCCGTCGATACGCAGTATTTT
TRBJ1-2,NA,NA,TRBV5-1,CASSLDRASEGYTF,TGCGCCAGCAGCTTGGACAGGGCCTCGGAGGGCTACACCTTC
TRBJ1-1,TRBD1,once,TRBV4-2,CASSQDSGGWSFF,TGTGCCAGCAGCCAAGATTCAGGGGGCTGGTCTTTCTTT
TRBJ2-3,TRBD2,NA,TRBV14,CASSPGTSGSESTDTQYF,TGTGCCAGCAGCCCCGGGACTAGCGGGAGTGAGAGCACAGATACGCAGTATTTT
TRBJ2-3,TRBD2,NA,TRBV11-3,CASSGGGSIDTQYF,TGTGCCAGCAGTGGGGGAGGGTCAATAGATACGCAGTATTTT
TRBJ2-4,TRBD1,NA,TRBV5-1,CASSYYRGLENIQYF,TGCGCCAGCAGCTATTACAGGGGGCTAGAAAACATTCAGTACTTC
TRBJ2-2,NA,NA,TRBV27,CASISQGTGGELFF,TGTGCCAGCATTTCCCAGGGAACCGGCGGGGAGCTGTTTTTT
TRBJ2-5,TRBD2,NA,TRBV7-9,CASRHPGLAGGPETQYF,TGTGCCAGCAGACATCCGGGACTAGCGGGAGGGCCGGAGACCCAGTACTTC
TRBJ1-4,TRBD1,NA,TRBV15,CATSEDRVEKLFF,TGTGCCACATCTGAGGACAGGGTTGAAAAACTGTTTTTT
TRBJ2-1,NA,NA,TRBV7-3,CASSHDGYEQFF,TGTGCCAGCAGTCACGACGGGTATGAGCAGTTCTTC